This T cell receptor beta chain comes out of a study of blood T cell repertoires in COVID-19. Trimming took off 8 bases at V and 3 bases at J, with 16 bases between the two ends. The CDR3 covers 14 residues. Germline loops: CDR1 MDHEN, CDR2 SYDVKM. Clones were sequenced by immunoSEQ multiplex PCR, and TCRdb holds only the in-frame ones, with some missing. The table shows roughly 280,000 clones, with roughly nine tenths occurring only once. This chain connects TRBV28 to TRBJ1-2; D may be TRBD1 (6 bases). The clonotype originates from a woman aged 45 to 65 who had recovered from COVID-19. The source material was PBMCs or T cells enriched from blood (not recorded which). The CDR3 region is CASGRTETYYGYTF. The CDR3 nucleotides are TGTGCCAGCGGCCGGACAGAGACCTACTATGGCTACACCTTC.